This TCR beta chain was recovered during a study of blood T cell repertoires in COVID-19. As for the study in general: The origin of the acute and convalescent COVID-19 samples was the United States, Italy and Spain. T cells, B-cell-depleted T cells, or PBMCs provided the cDNA or gDNA that served as material.

The germline V and J ends were trimmed by 3 bases and 14 bases, with 24 bases remaining between them. CDR3 length: 15 residues. Germline V gene data show CDR1 as SGDLS and CDR2 as YYNGEE. Original processing methods: Reference gene primers were amplified, and this amplification served to estimate nucleated cell counts. Libraries were prepared by immunoSEQ multiplex PCR; TCRdb keeps only in-frame clonotypes and omits some of them. From that table come the V and J calls and clone size; the DNA was used to work out D and trimming. The table has fewer than 300,000 clones, about 89% seen once. Specimen: peripheral blood. This sequence originates from a young man with acute or convalescent COVID-19. The chain couples TRBV9 to TRBJ2-1; tentatively, D is TRBD1 (7 bases). This chain's CDR3 is CASSAEGARPKTEFF. The CDR3, as DNA: TGTGCCAGCAGCGCGGAGGGGGCCAGGCCTAAGACGGAGTTCTTC.